A single sample is the source of the 16 T cell receptor beta chains below, sequenced in a study of CD8 T cells in Susac syndrome. Random-hexamer reverse transcription was applied to about 0.45 to 1 ug RNA. Via MiXCR, TCRdb re-called the immunoSEQ multiplex PCR reads, giving one row per CDR3 protein. The sample lists around 190,000 distinct CDR3 sequences; approximately 94% were seen once. The sequencing sample was made of CD4+ T cells from PBMCs. Receptors were obtained from a human donor in good health.

V gene TRBV18 combines with J gene TRBJ1-1; 7 bases are shared with TRBD1. Trimming removed 1 base from V and 3 bases from J; junction bases left unmatched: 8. Germline V lookup: CDR1 KGHSH, CDR2 LQKENI. There are 16 residues in the CDR3. CDR3 sequence (DNA): TGTGCCAGCTCACCACTTGGGGACAGACCGGACACTGAAGCTTTCTTT. It encodes CASSPLGDRPDTEAFF. Full variable domain (missing parts from reference TRBV18 and TRBJ1-1): NAGVMQNPRHLVRRRGQEARLRCSPMKGHSHVYWYRQLPEEGLKFMVYLQKENIIDESGMPKERFSAEFPKEGPSILRIQQVVRGDSAAYFCASSPLGDRPDTEAFFGQGTRLTVV.

The genes are TRBV6-2 or TRBV6-3 and TRBJ2-1; a possible D gene is TRBD2 (7 bases). The V gene lost 11 bases and the J gene lost 4 bases, with 12 bases spanning the gap. Per the germline V gene, CDR1 is MNHEY and CDR2 is SVGEGT. The CDR3 spans 12 residues. The CDR3 loop reads CAGGGVYNEQFF. As DNA, the CDR3 is TGTGCCGGAGGGGGGGTATACAATGAGCAGTTCTTC.

The chain carries TRBV4-1 and TRBJ2-1; tentatively, D is TRBD2 (6 bases). The CDR3 runs to 17 residues. Trimming stripped 4 bases from V and 1 base from J, with 17 bases between. CDR1 and CDR2 from the germline V gene are MGHRA and YSYEKL. CDR3 sequence: CASSPTEGRLSYNEQFF. DNA of the CDR3: TGCGCCAGCAGCCCAACGGAGGGGCGCTTATCCTACAATGAGCAGTTCTTC.

The chain uses TRBV6-1 and TRBJ2-5; 9 bases are a match to TRBD1. With 8 bases clipped from V and 2 bases from J, the junction kept 9 bases outside the gene matches. The CDR3 consists of 15 residues. Germline V gene lookup returns CDR1 MNHNS and CDR2 SASEGT. CDR3 DNA: TGTGCCAGCGCCTCCGGGACAGGGAGACAAGAGACCCAGTACTTC. Its protein is CASASGTGRQETQYF.

CDR3 sequence reads: CASSEALQFYDYGYTF. The CDR3 nucleotides are TGTGCCAGCAGTGAAGCGCTCCAATTTTACGACTATGGCTACACCTTC. The chain carries TRBV2 and TRBJ1-2; D is ambiguous. The germline V gene has CDR1 SNHLY and CDR2 FYNNEI. This CDR3 is built from 16 residues. Trimming removed 0 bases at V and 3 bases at J, with 14 bases between. Using reference TRBV2 and TRBJ1-2 for the parts outside the CDR3, the full variable domain is EPEVTQTPSHQVTQMGQEVILRCVPISNHLYFYWYRQILGQKVEFLVSFYNNEISEKSEIFDDQFSVERPDGSNFTLKIRSTKLEDSAMYFCASSEALQFYDYGYTFGSGTRLTVV.

The CDR3 sequence is CASSQAGQGGYGYTF. The CDR3 DNA is TGTGCCAGCAGCCAGGCTGGACAGGGTGGATATGGCTACACCTTC. V and J are TRBV3-1 and TRBJ1-2, with 8 bases matching TRBD1. V gave up 3 bases and J gave up 5 bases; unmatched junction bases: 8. CDR1 is LGHDT, CDR2 YNNKEL, per germline (reference sequence). This CDR3 spans 15 amino acids.

The chain joins TRBV5-1 to TRBJ2-1; D is uncertain. Trimming pared 2 bases from V and 10 bases from J, leaving 10 bases between. Germline V gene data show CDR1 as SGHRS and CDR2 as YFSETQ. The CDR3 has 12 amino acids. The CDR3 DNA sequence: TGCGCCAGCAGCTTAAACCTGAAGGAGCAGTTCTTC. The encoded protein is CASSLNLKEQFF.

The chain couples TRBV12-3 or TRBV12-4 to TRBJ2-4; tentative D call: TRBD2 (6 bases). This CDR3 spans 15 amino acids. V shed 5 bases and J shed 0 bases, with 11 bases lying between them. DNA of the CDR3: TGTGCCAGCAGTCTGACTAGACTAGCCAAAAACATTCAGTACTTC. Translation gives CASSLTRLAKNIQYF.

The rearrangement uses TRBV30 and TRBJ2-5, with D perhaps TRBD1 (5 bases). Germline CDR1 is GTSNPN and CDR2 is SVGIG (reference sequence). The CDR3 is 13 residues long. V was shortened by 4 bases and J by 5 bases, with 14 bases between the two germline ends. CDR3 sequence: CAWKAQVRETQYF. CDR3 nucleotides: TGTGCCTGGAAAGCACAGGTCCGGGAGACCCAGTACTTC.

The V and J genes are TRBV5-8 and TRBJ2-1; D possibly corresponds to TRBD2 (8 bases). Trimming removed 4 bases from V and 1 base from J, with 12 bases in between. CDR3 length: 15 residues. Germline CDR1 and CDR2: SGHTS and YDEGEE. The CDR3 region is CASSVAGQSYNEQFF. DNA for the CDR3: TGTGCCAGCAGCGTAGCGGGACAGTCCTACAATGAGCAGTTCTTC.

The rearrangement links TRBV7-9 to TRBJ1-1; possibly TRBD1 for D (5 bases). Germline loops: CDR1 SEHNR, CDR2 FQNEAQ (reference sequence). Trimming stripped 3 bases from V and 0 bases from J, with 20 bases between. The CDR3 loop spans 18 amino acids. As DNA, the CDR3 is TGTGCCAGCAGCTTGGGCGCAAGGGGTCGTTTGATGAACACTGAAGCTTTCTTT. Protein sequence: CASSLGARGRLMNTEAFF.

The J gene is TRBJ1-5, the V gene TRBV2, with a possible D match to TRBD1 (5 bases). The CDR3 extends over 13 amino acids. Deletions cut 7 bases from V and 7 bases from J, with 14 bases between. CDR1 and CDR2 from the germline V gene are SNHLY and FYNNEI. CDR3 nucleotide sequence: TGTGCCAGCAACCACGGGGGTGGCCAGCCCCAGCATTTT. Protein product: CASNHGGGQPQHF.

The J gene is TRBJ1-2, the V gene TRBV3-1; no reliable D call. This CDR3 contains 14 residues. V lost 1 base and J 4 bases, leaving 10 bases between the germline ends. Germline values: CDR1 LGHDT, CDR2 YNNKEL (reference sequence). CDR3 sequence (DNA): TGTGCCAGCAGCCAAGGTGTCCGCGCCTATGGCTACACCTTC. Translation: CASSQGVRAYGYTF.

V and J are TRBV14 and TRBJ1-4; 7 positions agree with TRBD1. V lost 6 bases, J lost 6 bases, and 7 bases stayed unmatched. Germline values: CDR1 SGHDN, CDR2 FVKESK. The CDR3 covers 14 residues. The DNA for the CDR3 is TGTGCCAGCAGACCAACAGGGGAAGATGAAAAACTGTTTTTT. This encodes CASRPTGEDEKLFF.

The rearrangement joins TRBV3-1 to TRBJ2-7; the D gene could be TRBD1 or TRBD2 (5 bases each). The V end was cut by 3 bases, the J end by 6 bases, with 18 bases between. There are 15 residues in the CDR3. The germline V gene has CDR1 LGHDT and CDR2 YNNKEL (reference sequence). The CDR3 is CASSQGLATAAEQYF. CDR3 in DNA: TGTGCCAGCAGCCAGGGCCTTGCGACAGCGGCCGAGCAGTACTTC.

This chain uses TRBV4-2 with TRBJ1-4; TRBD1 might be the D (6 bases). Deletions cut 0 bases from V and 5 bases from J, with 13 bases between. CDR3 length: 16 residues. From germline, CDR1 is LGHNA and CDR2 YNFKEQ. The CDR3 DNA reads as TGTGCCAGCAGCCAAGATAGAGACAGGCGGAATGAAAAACTGTTTTTT. Translating gives CASSQDRDRRNEKLFF.